The rows below give T cell receptor beta chains drawn from one sample of a study of regulatory T cells in long-lasting Graves disease. One entry per CDR3 protein, called by TCRdb with MiXCR from the multiplex PCR reads. Counted here are a few hundred thousand distinct CDR3 sequences, 10% to 15% occurring once; the ten biggest clones make up over 15%. These data were also reused for a study on T cells in Graves' hyperthyroidism and ophthalmopathy.

The material was peripheral blood mononuclear cells (PBMCs), obtained at new diagnosis, from a patient treated with antithyroid drugs. The receptors were sampled from a woman under 30 with Graves disease. Both conserved end residues are part of each CDR3. Fields, in order: J gene, D gene, clone size, V gene, CDR3 DNA, CDR3 protein. A D gene is named only where the DNA matches it firmly. The listing skips clone size in some rows; elsewhere it reads once, few, many or a size class.

>TRBJ2-3|TRBD2|few|TRBV12-3/TRBV12-4
TGTGCCAGCAGTGCGTGGACTAGCGGGGGGGCGGCCAATACGCAGTATTTT
CASSAWTSGGAANTQYF
>TRBJ1-4|TRBD1|many|TRBV20-1
TGCAGTGCTAGGGAAGGACAGGGCGACGAAAAACTGTTTTTT
CSAREGQGDEKLFF
>TRBJ1-6|NA|few|TRBV7-9
TGTGCCAGCAGTTTTGGACCGCCAAGCTCCTATAATTCACCCCTCCACTTT
CASSFGPPSSYNSPLHF
>TRBJ1-4|TRBD1|many|TRBV12-3/TRBV12-4
TGTGCCAGCAGTTCCGGGACAGCTGGGAAGGATGAAAAACTGTTTTTT
CASSSGTAGKDEKLFF
>TRBJ1-5|NA|NA|TRBV6-2/TRBV6-3
TGTGCCAGCAGCATCCAAAGTTGGGGTAATCAGCCCCAGCATTTT
CASSIQSWGNQPQHF
>TRBJ2-1|NA|few|TRBV18
TGTGCCAGCTCACCACCTACCCGAGGGCCCGGAGATTGGCATGAGCAGTTCTTC
CASSPPTRGPGDWHEQFF
>TRBJ2-1|NA|many|TRBV28
TGTGCCAGCAGTCCCAACCTCTCGGGGATCTACAATGAGCAGTTCTTC
CASSPNLSGIYNEQFF
>TRBJ1-1|NA|many|TRBV5-6
TGTGCCAGCAGCTTGGACTGGCGTCAGGTAGTTAGTGAAGCTTTCTTT
CASSLDWRQVVSEAFF
>TRBJ1-6|NA|many|TRBV18
TGTGCCAGCTCACCAGAACGAAGGGTTGATTCACCCCTCCACTTT
CASSPERRVDSPLHF
>TRBJ1-2|NA|many|TRBV27
TGTGCCAGCAGTTTACGAGGGGCTCTCGGACGGCGCTACTATGGCTACACCTTC
CASSLRGALGRRYYGYTF
>TRBJ2-7|NA|many|TRBV6-2/TRBV6-3
TGTGCCAGTCTAGACGCCTACGAGCAGTACTTC
CASLDAYEQYF
>TRBJ2-1|TRBD1|NA|TRBV20-1
TGCAGTGCTAGTAGAGGGGACAGGAATGAGCAGTTCTTC
CSASRGDRNEQFF
>TRBJ2-7|NA|few|TRBV5-6
TGTGCCAGCAGCTTTCAGGGGCCCTACGAGCAGTACTTC
CASSFQGPYEQYF
>TRBJ2-3|TRBD1|many|TRBV3-1
TGTGCCAGCAGCCGGAGCCCAAAGTTATCGAGGGACAGAGGCACAGATACGCAGTATTTT
CASSRSPKLSRDRGTDTQYF
>TRBJ2-3|NA|many|TRBV12-3/TRBV12-4
TGTGCCAGCAGAGTATCGGACCCCACAGATACGCAGTATTTT
CASRVSDPTDTQYF
>TRBJ2-2|NA|many|TRBV18
TGTGCCAGCTCACCCTCACTAGCGAACACCGGGGAGCTGTTTTTT
CASSPSLANTGELFF